A single TCR beta chain is shown here with its context. This CDR3 comprises 12 residues. The germline V and J ends were trimmed by 2 bases and 11 bases, with 9 bases remaining between them. Original processing methods: Reference gene primer amplification gave estimated nucleated cell counts. This table comes from immunoSEQ multiplex PCR, and its TCRdb copy is limited to in-frame clones, with some not included. V, J and clone size derive from that table, while D and trimming were established from the DNA sequence. This table holds 55,000 or so clones, around 83% found once. This entry comes from a study of blood T cell repertoires in COVID-19. Across the study: Samples taken during acute and convalescent COVID-19 were collected in the United States, Italy and Spain. PBMCs, B-cell-depleted T cells, or T cells provided the cDNA or gDNA that made up the material.

Input material: peripheral blood. This TCR was sampled from a human donor in a cohort sampled during active or convalescent COVID-19. J is TRBJ1-4 and V is TRBV12-3 or TRBV12-4, with D possibly TRBD1 on 5 matching bases. CDR3 amino acids: CASSLYRRKLFF. Written as DNA, the CDR3 is TGTGCCAGCAGTTTATACAGGCGGAAACTGTTTTTT.